These T cell receptor beta chains were read from a single sample in a study of cytomegalovirus exposure and HLA in healthy donors. The data were produced by immunoSEQ multiplex PCR, yet TCRdb's version contains in-frame clones alone and is incomplete. The table records 50,000 or so clones, approximately 70% of them present only once. Sequencing was done on a sample of PBMCs. These receptors came from a young man in good health and CMV-seronegative. Each CDR3 is given with its conserved first and last residue. Each record gives: V gene, D gene, clone size, J gene, CDR3 DNA, CDR3 protein. D genes are given only for firm matches. Not every row has a clone size; where given, it reads once, few, many or a size class.

v_call: TRBV29-1
d_call: TRBD1
clone_size: NA
j_call: TRBJ2-7
cdr3_nt: TGCAGCGTGAGCGACAGGGGCTACGAGCAGTACTTC
cdr3_aa: CSVSDRGYEQYF

v_call: TRBV10-3
d_call: TRBD1
clone_size: NA
j_call: TRBJ2-1
cdr3_nt: TGTGCCATCAGTGCCCCGGGACAGGGGGCGCTGAATGAGCAGTTCTTC
cdr3_aa: CAISAPGQGALNEQFF

v_call: TRBV9
d_call: TRBD2
clone_size: few
j_call: TRBJ2-3
cdr3_nt: TGTGCCAGCAGCGTAGTAGCTAGCGGGGTACTCACAGATACGCAGTATTTT
cdr3_aa: CASSVVASGVLTDTQYF

v_call: TRBV10-3
d_call: NA
clone_size: NA
j_call: TRBJ1-1
cdr3_nt: TGTGCCATCAGTGGACAGGCCACAGCGGACACTGAAGCTTTCTTT
cdr3_aa: CAISGQATADTEAFF

v_call: TRBV7-9
d_call: NA
clone_size: NA
j_call: TRBJ2-7
cdr3_nt: TGTGCCAGCAGCTTAGAAATTCAGGCCCACGAGCAGTACTTC
cdr3_aa: CASSLEIQAHEQYF

v_call: TRBV7-2
d_call: NA
clone_size: NA
j_call: TRBJ2-1
cdr3_nt: TGTGCCAGCACAACTCAGGACAATGAGCAGTTCTTC
cdr3_aa: CASTTQDNEQFF

v_call: TRBV4-3
d_call: TRBD2
clone_size: NA
j_call: TRBJ2-1
cdr3_nt: TGCGCCAGCAGCCCGGGGACTAGCGGGACAAATGAGCAGTTCTTC
cdr3_aa: CASSPGTSGTNEQFF

v_call: TRBV28
d_call: TRBD1
clone_size: NA
j_call: TRBJ2-5
cdr3_nt: TGTGCCAGCAGTTTCGGGGACAGGGCGACCCAGTACTTC
cdr3_aa: CASSFGDRATQYF

v_call: TRBV6-5
d_call: TRBD2
clone_size: few
j_call: TRBJ2-1
cdr3_nt: TGTGCCAGCAGCCGGGGACTAGCATACAATGAGCAGTTCTTC
cdr3_aa: CASSRGLAYNEQFF

v_call: TRBV11-2
d_call: NA
clone_size: NA
j_call: TRBJ1-2
cdr3_nt: TGTGCCAGCAGCTTACAGCGCACGGGCAGGGAGGGGAATGGCTACACCTTC
cdr3_aa: CASSLQRTGREGNGYTF

v_call: TRBV5-1
d_call: TRBD1
clone_size: NA
j_call: TRBJ2-3
cdr3_nt: TGCGCCAGCAGCTCGGCGCCACAGGGGCCCACAGATACGCAGTATTTT
cdr3_aa: CASSSAPQGPTDTQYF

v_call: TRBV6-1
d_call: NA
clone_size: NA
j_call: TRBJ2-1
cdr3_nt: TGTGCCAGCACCCGGTGGAGTCGTTGGGAGCAGTTCTTC
cdr3_aa: CASTRWSRWEQFF

v_call: TRBV27
d_call: NA
clone_size: NA
j_call: TRBJ1-2
cdr3_nt: TGTGCCAGCAGTTCCAGGGTAGCCAACTATGGCTACACCTTC
cdr3_aa: CASSSRVANYGYTF

v_call: TRBV6-5
d_call: TRBD1
clone_size: NA
j_call: TRBJ2-7
cdr3_nt: TGTGCCAGCAGTTACATCGGGACAGCTACCTACGAGCAGTACTTC
cdr3_aa: CASSYIGTATYEQYF

v_call: TRBV19
d_call: TRBD1
clone_size: NA
j_call: TRBJ1-1
cdr3_nt: TGTGCCAGTAGCACGGGACAGGGGTTTGAAGCTTTCTTT
cdr3_aa: CASSTGQGFEAFF

v_call: TRBV30
d_call: NA
clone_size: few
j_call: TRBJ1-1
cdr3_nt: TGTGCCTGGACTCGGTTGAACACTGAAGCTTTCTTT
cdr3_aa: CAWTRLNTEAFF

v_call: TRBV5-4
d_call: NA
clone_size: NA
j_call: TRBJ2-7
cdr3_nt: TGTGCCAGCAGCTTTGGGACTGTCGAGCAGTACTTC
cdr3_aa: CASSFGTVEQYF

v_call: TRBV30
d_call: TRBD1
clone_size: NA
j_call: TRBJ1-5
cdr3_nt: TGTGCCTGGAGTAGTGGGACAGGGGGCATGCAGCCCCAGCATTTT
cdr3_aa: CAWSSGTGGMQPQHF

v_call: TRBV5-6
d_call: NA
clone_size: NA
j_call: TRBJ1-5
cdr3_nt: TGTGCCAGCAGCCAGGGGTCGCCTAATCAGCCCCAGCATTTT
cdr3_aa: CASSQGSPNQPQHF

v_call: TRBV4-3
d_call: NA
clone_size: NA
j_call: TRBJ1-1
cdr3_nt: TGCGCCAGCAGCCAATCTGTGAACACTGAAGCTTTCTTT
cdr3_aa: CASSQSVNTEAFF

v_call: TRBV29-1
d_call: TRBD1
clone_size: NA
j_call: TRBJ1-6
cdr3_nt: TGCAGCGTGAAACAGGGGGTCGATTCACCCCTCCACTTT
cdr3_aa: CSVKQGVDSPLHF

v_call: TRBV2
d_call: NA
clone_size: NA
j_call: TRBJ2-7
cdr3_nt: TGTGCCAGCAGGGTGCGTTCGCTCGAGCAGTACTTC
cdr3_aa: CASRVRSLEQYF

v_call: TRBV11-2
d_call: TRBD2
clone_size: NA
j_call: TRBJ2-3
cdr3_nt: TGTGCCAGCAGCACCTCCAACCTGACTAGCGGCACAGATACGCAGTATTTT
cdr3_aa: CASSTSNLTSGTDTQYF

v_call: TRBV29-1
d_call: TRBD2
clone_size: NA
j_call: TRBJ2-2
cdr3_nt: TGCAGCGTTGAGGGCGGGAGGCAGACCGGGGAGCTGTTTTTT
cdr3_aa: CSVEGGRQTGELFF

v_call: TRBV4-3
d_call: NA
clone_size: NA
j_call: TRBJ1-1
cdr3_nt: TGCGCCAGCAGCCAAGTGGTCCGTAGCCTAATGAACACTGAAGCTTTCTTT
cdr3_aa: CASSQVVRSLMNTEAFF

v_call: TRBV6-5
d_call: NA
clone_size: NA
j_call: TRBJ1-3
cdr3_nt: TGTGCCAGCAGTTTTTTAGGGGCAGCTGGAAACACCATATATTTT
cdr3_aa: CASSFLGAAGNTIYF

v_call: TRBV4-1
d_call: TRBD2
clone_size: NA
j_call: TRBJ2-7
cdr3_nt: TGCGCCAGCAGCCAGGGGGGGTCCTACGAGCAGTACTTC
cdr3_aa: CASSQGGSYEQYF

v_call: TRBV4-3
d_call: NA
clone_size: NA
j_call: TRBJ2-5
cdr3_nt: TGCGCCAGCAGCGTGAGGGGGACTACCCCCCATGGGGAGACCCAGTACTTC
cdr3_aa: CASSVRGTTPHGETQYF

v_call: TRBV4-3
d_call: NA
clone_size: NA
j_call: TRBJ1-5
cdr3_nt: TGCGCCAGCAGCCTGACAAGGGGGGGGAATCAGCCCCAGCATTTT
cdr3_aa: CASSLTRGGNQPQHF

v_call: TRBV30
d_call: NA
clone_size: few
j_call: TRBJ1-6
cdr3_nt: TGTGCCTGGAGTGTATGGACAGAAGGTTCACCCCTCCACTTT
cdr3_aa: CAWSVWTEGSPLHF

v_call: TRBV5-6
d_call: NA
clone_size: NA
j_call: TRBJ2-7
cdr3_nt: TGTGCCAGCAGCTTGGCGAGCTACGAGCAGTACTTC
cdr3_aa: CASSLASYEQYF

v_call: TRBV25-1
d_call: NA
clone_size: NA
j_call: TRBJ2-1
cdr3_nt: TGTGCCAGCAGTGCCAGGGTAAATGAGCAGTTCTTC
cdr3_aa: CASSARVNEQFF

v_call: TRBV10-3
d_call: TRBD1
clone_size: NA
j_call: TRBJ1-1
cdr3_nt: TGTGCCATCAGTGAGTCGGGGCGACAGGGCGGAGAAGCTTTCTTT
cdr3_aa: CAISESGRQGGEAFF

v_call: TRBV30
d_call: NA
clone_size: NA
j_call: TRBJ1-3
cdr3_nt: TGTGCCTGGGACAACTCTGGAAACACCATATATTTT
cdr3_aa: CAWDNSGNTIYF

v_call: TRBV5-1
d_call: TRBD1
clone_size: NA
j_call: TRBJ1-2
cdr3_nt: TGCGCCAGCAGCCCGGTTGGACAGGGAGGTTATGGCTACACCTTC
cdr3_aa: CASSPVGQGGYGYTF

v_call: TRBV5-8
d_call: NA
clone_size: few
j_call: TRBJ2-2
cdr3_nt: TGTGCCAGCAGCTTTTATCGGACAGGAGGGAGGACCGGGGAGCTGTTTTTT
cdr3_aa: CASSFYRTGGRTGELFF

v_call: TRBV11-2
d_call: NA
clone_size: NA
j_call: TRBJ1-1
cdr3_nt: TGTGCCAGCAGCTCACGGGGGGGCTTGAACACTGAAGCTTTCTTT
cdr3_aa: CASSSRGGLNTEAFF

v_call: TRBV7-2
d_call: TRBD1
clone_size: once
j_call: TRBJ1-4
cdr3_nt: TGTGCCAGCAGCTTAGCGCCGGGGACAGTGAGTGAAAAACTGTTTTTT
cdr3_aa: CASSLAPGTVSEKLFF

v_call: TRBV28
d_call: TRBD1
clone_size: NA
j_call: TRBJ2-7
cdr3_nt: TGTGCCAGCAGGGGGACAGGGTCCATGGGGGAGCAGTACTTC
cdr3_aa: CASRGTGSMGEQYF

v_call: TRBV5-4
d_call: NA
clone_size: NA
j_call: TRBJ2-7
cdr3_nt: TGTGCCAGCAGCGGCGACAGGAACGAGCAGTACTTC
cdr3_aa: CASSGDRNEQYF

v_call: TRBV14
d_call: TRBD1
clone_size: NA
j_call: TRBJ1-4
cdr3_nt: TGTGCCAGCAGCCGAATTGACAGGGATGAAAAACTGTTTTTT
cdr3_aa: CASSRIDRDEKLFF

v_call: TRBV10-3
d_call: TRBD1
clone_size: NA
j_call: TRBJ1-6
cdr3_nt: TGTGCCATCAGCGGGACAGGGGATAATTCACCCCTCCACTTT
cdr3_aa: CAISGTGDNSPLHF